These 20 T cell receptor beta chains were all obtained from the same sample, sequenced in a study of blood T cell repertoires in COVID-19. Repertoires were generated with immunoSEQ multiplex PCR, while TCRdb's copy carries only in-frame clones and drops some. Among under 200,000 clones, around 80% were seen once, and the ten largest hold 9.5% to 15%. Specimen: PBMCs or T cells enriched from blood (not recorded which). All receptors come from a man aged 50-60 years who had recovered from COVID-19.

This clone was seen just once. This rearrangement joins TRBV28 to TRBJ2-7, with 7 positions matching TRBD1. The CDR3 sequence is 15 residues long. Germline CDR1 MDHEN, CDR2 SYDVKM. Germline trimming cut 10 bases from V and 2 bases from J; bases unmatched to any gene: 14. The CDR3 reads CATLPAPGQAYEQYF. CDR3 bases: TGTGCCACCTTACCCGCCCCCGGACAGGCCTACGAGCAGTACTTC.

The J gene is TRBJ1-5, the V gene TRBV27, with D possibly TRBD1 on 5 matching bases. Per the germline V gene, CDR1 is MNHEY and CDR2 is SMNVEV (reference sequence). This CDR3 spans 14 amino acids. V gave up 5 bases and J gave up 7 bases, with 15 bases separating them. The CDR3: CASSVRVAGQPQHF. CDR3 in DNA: TGTGCCAGCAGTGTCAGGGTGGCGGGGCAGCCCCAGCATTTT.

CDR3 amino acids: CASSLNGANTEAFF. The CDR3 bases are TGTGCCAGCAGTTTAAATGGGGCGAACACTGAAGCTTTCTTT. V usage is TRBV28 and J usage is TRBJ1-1, with D perhaps matching TRBD1 (5 bases). The CDR3 is 14 residues long. Trimming shortened V by 2 bases and J by 1 base, and 8 bases separated the two germline ends. In germline, CDR1 is MDHEN, CDR2 SYDVKM.

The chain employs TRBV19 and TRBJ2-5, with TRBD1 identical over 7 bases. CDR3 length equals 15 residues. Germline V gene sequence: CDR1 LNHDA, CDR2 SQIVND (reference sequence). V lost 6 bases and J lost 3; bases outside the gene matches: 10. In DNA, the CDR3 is TGTGCCAGTAGCCCAGGGGGTTCCTATAAAGAGACCCAGTACTTC. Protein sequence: CASSPGGSYKETQYF. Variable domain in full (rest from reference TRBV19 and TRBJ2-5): DGGITQSPKYLFRKEGQNVTLSCEQNLNHDAMYWYRQDPGQGLRLIYYSQIVNDFQKGDIAEGYSVSREKKESFPLTVTSAQKNPTAFYLCASSPGGSYKETQYFGPGTRLLVL.

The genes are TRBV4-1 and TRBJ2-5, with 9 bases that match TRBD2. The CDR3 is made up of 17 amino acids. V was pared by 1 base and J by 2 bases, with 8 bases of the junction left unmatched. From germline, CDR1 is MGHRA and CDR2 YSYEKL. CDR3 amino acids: CASSQGSRGGRQETQYF. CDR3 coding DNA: TGCGCCAGCAGCCAAGGCTCGCGGGGGGGCCGGCAAGAGACCCAGTACTTC.

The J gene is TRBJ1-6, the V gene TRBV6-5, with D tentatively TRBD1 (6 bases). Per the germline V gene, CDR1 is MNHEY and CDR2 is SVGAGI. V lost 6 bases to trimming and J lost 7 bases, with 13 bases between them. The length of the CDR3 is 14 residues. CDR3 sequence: CASSRDTGNSPLHF. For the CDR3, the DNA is TGTGCCAGCAGCCGGGACACTGGAAATTCACCCCTCCACTTT.

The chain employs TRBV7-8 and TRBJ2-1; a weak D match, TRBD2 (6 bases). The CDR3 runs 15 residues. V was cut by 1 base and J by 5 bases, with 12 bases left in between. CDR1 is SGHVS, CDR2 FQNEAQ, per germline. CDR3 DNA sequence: TGTGCCAGCAGCTTAGTAGCGGTCACCGACAATGAGCAGTTCTTC. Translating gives CASSLVAVTDNEQFF.

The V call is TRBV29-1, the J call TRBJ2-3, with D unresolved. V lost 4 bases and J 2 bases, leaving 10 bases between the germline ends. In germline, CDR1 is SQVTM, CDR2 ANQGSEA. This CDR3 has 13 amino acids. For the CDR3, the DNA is TGCAGCGTTGTCAGGCTCCTCACAGATACGCAGTATTTT. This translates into CSVVRLLTDTQYF.

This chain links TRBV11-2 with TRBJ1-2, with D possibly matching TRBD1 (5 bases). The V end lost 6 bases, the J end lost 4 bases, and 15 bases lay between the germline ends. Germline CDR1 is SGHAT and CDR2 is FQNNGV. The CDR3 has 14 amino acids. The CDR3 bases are TGTGCCAGCAGTATAACGCGGGGGGGCTATGGCTACACCTTC. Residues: CASSITRGGYGYTF.

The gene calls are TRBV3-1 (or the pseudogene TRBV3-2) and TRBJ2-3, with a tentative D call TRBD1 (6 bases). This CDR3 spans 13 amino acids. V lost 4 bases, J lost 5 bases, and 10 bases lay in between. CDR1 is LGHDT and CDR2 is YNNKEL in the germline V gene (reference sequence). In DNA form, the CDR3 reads TGTGCCAGCAGCCGGCTACAGGGAGATACGCAGTATTTT. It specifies CASSRLQGDTQYF.

The CDR3 coding sequence is TGTGCCAGTAGTATCCAGGGGGGAGAGACCCAGTACTTC. Residues: CASSIQGGETQYF. V is TRBV19 and J is TRBJ2-5; D is possibly TRBD1 (7 bases). The V gene lost 3 bases and the J gene lost 4 bases, with 9 bases spanning the gap. This CDR3 is built from 13 residues. CDR1 is LNHDA, CDR2 SQIVND, per germline (reference sequence).

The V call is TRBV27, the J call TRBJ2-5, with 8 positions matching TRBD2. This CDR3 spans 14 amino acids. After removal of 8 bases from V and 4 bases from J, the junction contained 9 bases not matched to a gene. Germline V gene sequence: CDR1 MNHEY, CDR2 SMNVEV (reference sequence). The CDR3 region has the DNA TGTGCCAGCTCCCCTGGACTAGCCGGAGAGACCCAGTACTTC. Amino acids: CASSPGLAGETQYF.

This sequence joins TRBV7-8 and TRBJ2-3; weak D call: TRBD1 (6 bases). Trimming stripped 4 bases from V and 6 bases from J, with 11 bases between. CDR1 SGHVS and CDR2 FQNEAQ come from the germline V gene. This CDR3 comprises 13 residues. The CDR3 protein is CASSSQGPDTQYF. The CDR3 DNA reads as TGTGCCAGCAGCTCACAGGGACCCGATACGCAGTATTTT.

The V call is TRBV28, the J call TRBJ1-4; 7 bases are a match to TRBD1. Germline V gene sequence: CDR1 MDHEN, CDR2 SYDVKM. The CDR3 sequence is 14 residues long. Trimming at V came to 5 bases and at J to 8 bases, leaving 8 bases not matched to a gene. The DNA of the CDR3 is TGTGCCAGCAGTCCAGGGGGGTTCTACGAAAAACTGTTTTTT. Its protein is CASSPGGFYEKLFF. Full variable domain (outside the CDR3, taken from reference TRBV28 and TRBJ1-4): DVKVTQSSRYLVKRTGEKVFLECVQDMDHENMFWYRQDPGLGLRLIYFSYDVKMKEKGDIPEGYSVSREKKERFSLILESASTNQTSMYLCASSPGGFYEKLFFGSGTQLSVL.

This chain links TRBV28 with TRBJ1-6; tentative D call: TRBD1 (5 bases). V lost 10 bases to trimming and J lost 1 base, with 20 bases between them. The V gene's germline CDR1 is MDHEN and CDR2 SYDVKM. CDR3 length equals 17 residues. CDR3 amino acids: CAIQGLSGGSYNSPLHF. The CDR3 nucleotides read TGTGCCATTCAGGGCCTCTCCGGGGGATCCTATAATTCACCCCTCCACTTT.

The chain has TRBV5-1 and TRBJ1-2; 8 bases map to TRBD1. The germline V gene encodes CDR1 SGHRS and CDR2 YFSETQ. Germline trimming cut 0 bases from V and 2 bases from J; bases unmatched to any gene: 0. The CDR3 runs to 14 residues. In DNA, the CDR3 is TGCGCCAGCAGCTTGGGGGACAGGAACTATGGCTACACCTTC. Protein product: CASSLGDRNYGYTF.

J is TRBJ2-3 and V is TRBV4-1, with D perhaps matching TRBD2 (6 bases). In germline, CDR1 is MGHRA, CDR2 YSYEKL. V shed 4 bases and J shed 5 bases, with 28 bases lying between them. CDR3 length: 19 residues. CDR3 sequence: CASSRKQESLARRGDTQYF. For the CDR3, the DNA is TGCGCCAGCAGCCGGAAGCAGGAATCCCTGGCCCGGCGGGGAGATACGCAGTATTTT.

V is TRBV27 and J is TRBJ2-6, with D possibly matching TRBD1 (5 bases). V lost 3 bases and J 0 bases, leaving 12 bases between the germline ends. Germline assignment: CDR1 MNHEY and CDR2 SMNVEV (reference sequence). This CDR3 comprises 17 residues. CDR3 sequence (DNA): TGTGCCAGCAGTTTTAGGACACTCCACTCTGGGGCCAACGTCCTGACTTTC. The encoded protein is CASSFRTLHSGANVLTF.

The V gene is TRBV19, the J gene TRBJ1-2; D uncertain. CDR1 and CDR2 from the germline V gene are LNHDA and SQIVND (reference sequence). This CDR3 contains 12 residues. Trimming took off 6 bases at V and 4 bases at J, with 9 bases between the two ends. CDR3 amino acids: CASRGGPYGYTF. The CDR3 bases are TGTGCCAGTAGGGGAGGGCCCTATGGCTACACCTTC.

CDR3 in DNA: TGTGCCACAAAATCAGGTCAGGGCGGCAACACCATATATTTT. It yields the protein CATKSGQGGNTIYF. The rearrangement uses TRBV6-5 and TRBJ1-3; possible D gene TRBD1, 5 bases. The CDR3 totals 14 residues. Trimming left V 10 bases short and J 7 bases short, with 20 bases between. Germline CDR1 is MNHEY and CDR2 is SVGAGI.